This T cell receptor (beta chain) was recorded in a study of CD8+ T cells in alopecia areata. About the study: Affected scalp percentage determined the severity score of treated patients. Study results and caveats: Clonality was higher in lesional than normal scalp, especially in alopecia totalis/universalis.

Treatment reported: oral pan-JAK inhibitor, 5-10 mg twice daily. Sampling of alopecia areata patients yielded lesional scalp punch biopsies as well as peripheral blood. Cell sorting on a FACSAria was used to separate CD4+ and CD8+ T cells from the PBMCs. Trimming took 6 bases from V and 5 from J, leaving 13 bases between them. Germline CDR1 and CDR2: LGHNT and FRNRAP. The CDR3 runs to 13 residues. This clone was observed at least ten times. The antigen is not known. Once RNA had been extracted, it was reverse transcribed into cDNA to act as the sequencing template. Sequencing used immunoSEQ multiplex PCR; TCRdb keeps in-frame clones, though not all of them. This table holds roughly 200,000 clones, roughly 64% found once.

The receptor comes from a human donor with alopecia areata. This chain connects TRBV12-5 to TRBJ1-1; D remains unclear. The source was CD8+ T cells sorted from blood, collected at week 24, from a patient treated with tofacitinib. The CDR3 DNA reads TGTGCTAGTGGCCCCGGGAAGTGGACTGAAGCTTTCTTT. Protein sequence: CASGPGKWTEAFF.